This TCR beta chain is drawn from a study of cytomegalovirus exposure and HLA in healthy donors. Researchers ran the PCR with 60 Vbeta and 13 Jbeta primers. Generated by immunoSEQ multiplex PCR, the TCRdb table keeps only in-frame clones and is missing some. The listing contains tens of thousands of clones. Findings of the study overall: The study carried out a later analysis of TCR beta sequences. It associated about 15,000 of them with specific HLA alleles at a false discovery rate of 0.05.

The CDR3 runs 15 residues. Germline CDR1 reads SGHTA; CDR2 reads FQGNSA. With 0 bases clipped from V and 13 bases from J, the junction kept 13 bases outside the gene matches. About this clone itself: Its antigen is still unknown.

The receptor's source is a man aged 30 to 39 in good health and CMV-seronegative. The sequencing input was PBMCs. The chain combines TRBV7-2 with TRBJ2-7; 9 bases agree with TRBD2. The CDR3: CASSLAWASGDPIYF. In DNA form, the CDR3 reads TGTGCCAGCAGCTTAGCTTGGGCTAGCGGGGACCCTATCTACTTC.